Following are 20 T cell receptor beta chains from one sample sequenced in a study of blood T cell repertoires in COVID-19. Repertoires were generated with immunoSEQ multiplex PCR, while TCRdb's copy carries only in-frame clones and drops some. The sample lists about 270,000 clones, about 85% occurring once. Sequenced sample: PBMCs or T cells enriched from blood (not recorded which). The source of these receptors is a woman aged 50 to 60 who had recovered from COVID-19.

V is TRBV28 and J is TRBJ1-6; 8 nucleotides agree with TRBD1. Germline CDR1 MDHEN, CDR2 SYDVKM. V trimming: 5 bases; J trimming: 10 bases; junction bases outside the gene matches: 7. The CDR3 is 14 amino acids. This chain's CDR3 is CASSRGQVNSPLHF. In DNA form, the CDR3 reads TGTGCCAGCAGTCGGGGACAGGTTAACTCACCCCTCCACTTT.

With regard to this clone: The sample contains more than one DNA sequence encoding this CDR3. The chain joins TRBV28 to TRBJ1-5; 7 positions match TRBD1. Germline V CDR1 and CDR2: MDHEN, SYDVKM. The CDR3 covers 14 residues. The trim removed 6 bases at V and 4 bases at J, leaving 6 bases unmatched. This CDR3 is CASRTTGANQPQHF. The CDR3 DNA reads as TGTGCCAGCAGGACAACAGGGGCTAATCAGCCCCAGCATTTT.

This rearrangement joins TRBV4-3 to TRBJ2-3; 11 bases map to TRBD2. CDR1 and CDR2 from the germline V gene are LGHNA and YSLEER. V lost 3 bases and J lost 4; bases outside the gene matches: 6. This CDR3 has 16 amino acids. As DNA, the CDR3 is TGCGCCAGCAGCCAGGCCGGGACTAGCGGCGCAGATACGCAGTATTTT. Translated, it gives CASSQAGTSGADTQYF.

The rearrangement links TRBV9 to TRBJ2-1; D may be TRBD2 (5 bases). Trimming removed 6 bases from V and 5 bases from J, with 18 bases in between. The CDR3 covers 15 residues. In germline, CDR1 is SGDLS, CDR2 YYNGEE. This CDR3 reads CASTPGLGTNNEQFF. The CDR3 DNA reads TGTGCCAGCACCCCCGGACTGGGAACTAACAATGAGCAGTTCTTC.

V is TRBV12-5 and J is TRBJ2-3; D is unclear. The V and J ends lost 1 base and 0 bases respectively, with 8 bases between them. The germline V gene has CDR1 LGHNT and CDR2 FRNRAP. The CDR3 totals 15 residues. CDR3 residues: CASGLGTASTDTQYF. CDR3 DNA sequence: TGTGCTAGTGGTTTGGGTACAGCTAGCACAGATACGCAGTATTTT.

V and J are TRBV28 and TRBJ1-3; 7 bases fit TRBD1. V was pared by 0 bases and J by 5 bases, with 4 bases of the junction left unmatched. Germline V gene sequence: CDR1 MDHEN, CDR2 SYDVKM. CDR3 length: 15 amino acids. The CDR3 bases are TGTGCCAGCAGTTTATGGGCAGGGGGTCGAAACACCATATATTTT. Its protein is CASSLWAGGRNTIYF. Using reference TRBV28 and TRBJ1-3 for the parts outside the CDR3, the full variable domain is DVKVTQSSRYLVKRTGEKVFLECVQDMDHENMFWYRQDPGLGLRLIYFSYDVKMKEKGDIPEGYSVSREKKERFSLILESASTNQTSMYLCASSLWAGGRNTIYFGEGSWLTVV.

This chain links TRBV19 with TRBJ2-7; TRBD2 matches 12 bases. Germline loops: CDR1 LNHDA, CDR2 SQIVND (reference sequence). The trim removed 10 bases at V and 5 bases at J, leaving 21 bases unmatched. The length of the CDR3 is 18 residues. CDR3 residues: CATSETGYRTSGKNEQYF. In DNA, the CDR3 is TGTGCCACCAGTGAAACAGGCTACAGGACTAGCGGGAAGAACGAGCAGTACTTC.

Points on this clone: At the DNA level, this CDR3 is encoded by other sequences in the same sample as well. The gene calls are TRBV11-2 and TRBJ2-1, with D possibly being TRBD1 (6 bases). Germline V CDR1 and CDR2: SGHAT, FQNNGV. The CDR3 runs to 13 residues. V was trimmed by 1 base and J by 7 bases, leaving 8 bases between them. CDR3 sequence: CASSLGGRNEQFF. The CDR3 DNA reads as TGTGCCAGCAGCTTAGGGGGGCGGAATGAGCAGTTCTTC.

The rearrangement links TRBV12-5 to TRBJ2-5, with a tentative D call TRBD2 (5 bases). V was clipped by 3 bases and J by 4 bases, with 12 bases between them. CDR1 and CDR2 from the germline V gene are LGHNT and FRNRAP. The CDR3 consists of 14 residues. The CDR3 reads CASGFEGRPETQYF. DNA for the CDR3: TGTGCTAGTGGTTTTGAAGGGAGACCAGAGACCCAGTACTTC.

This chain uses TRBV6-5 with TRBJ2-1; D ambiguous. CDR1 MNHEY and CDR2 SVGAGI come from the germline V gene. The ends were cut back, 8 bases at V and 4 bases at J, with 9 bases in the middle. The CDR3 extends over 12 amino acids. CDR3 region: CASGLAYNEQFF. The CDR3 coding sequence is TGTGCCAGCGGGCTGGCGTACAATGAGCAGTTCTTC.

The V gene is TRBV11-2, the J gene TRBJ1-4; possible D gene TRBD1, 6 bases. CDR1 and CDR2 from the germline V gene are SGHAT and FQNNGV. The CDR3 loop spans 17 amino acids. V was clipped by 4 bases and J by 4 bases, with 19 bases between them. CDR3 loop: CASSSGSNRAGNEKLFF. For the CDR3, the DNA is TGTGCCAGCAGCTCCGGGTCCAACAGGGCGGGTAATGAAAAACTGTTTTTT. Full variable domain (remainder filled in from reference TRBV11-2 and TRBJ1-4): EAGVAQSPRYKIIEKRQSVAFWCNPISGHATLYWYQQILGQGPKLLIQFQNNGVVDDSQLPKDRFSAERLKGVDSTLKIQPAKLEDSAVYLCASSSGSNRAGNEKLFFGSGTQLSVL.

The V gene is TRBV7-3, the J gene TRBJ2-7; 8 bases are a match to TRBD2. The junction had 11 bases not matched to a gene; V was cut back by 8 bases and J by 5 bases. The CDR3 is made up of 14 amino acids. Germline V lookup: CDR1 SGHTA, CDR2 FQGTGA. CDR3 sequence reads: CASLGSGSFNEQYF. The DNA of the CDR3 is TGTGCCAGCTTGGGGAGCGGGAGTTTCAACGAGCAGTACTTC.

The DNA of the CDR3 is TGTGCCAGCAGCTCATCGACCGGGACAGGGTTCCATGGCTACACCTTC. Its translation is CASSSSTGTGFHGYTF. The chain has TRBV7-9 and TRBJ1-2, with 9 nucleotides matching TRBD1. The V segment lost 4 bases and the J segment 6 bases; nucleotides outside the gene matches: 12. This CDR3 is 16 amino acids long. Germline assignment: CDR1 SEHNR and CDR2 FQNEAQ (reference sequence).

This chain connects TRBV28 to TRBJ2-7; perhaps TRBD2 as D (7 bases). V was trimmed by 3 bases and J by 2 bases, leaving 14 bases between them. Germline values: CDR1 MDHEN, CDR2 SYDVKM. The CDR3 is 15 amino acids. This CDR3 reads CASSFGGRSPYEQYF. CDR3 coding DNA: TGTGCCAGCAGTTTCGGGGGGCGATCACCCTACGAGCAGTACTTC.

The chain uses TRBV7-2 and TRBJ2-7; TRBD1 is a possible D gene (6 bases). The CDR3 is 14 residues long. V was cut by 0 bases and J by 3 bases, with 9 bases left in between. The germline V gene encodes CDR1 SGHTA and CDR2 FQGNSA. The CDR3 protein is CASSLAGQIYEQYF. DNA for the CDR3: TGTGCCAGCAGCTTAGCGGGACAAATCTACGAGCAGTACTTC.

The V call is TRBV7-9, the J call TRBJ1-6; D gene uncertain. The germline V gene encodes CDR1 SEHNR and CDR2 FQNEAQ (reference sequence). V was clipped by 5 bases and J by 9 bases, with 11 bases between them. This CDR3 has 13 amino acids. Here the CDR3 DNA reads TGTGCCAGCAGCCGCGACCCGGGTTCACCCCTCCACTTT. It is translated as CASSRDPGSPLHF.

DNA for the CDR3: TGTGCCACCAGTGATTTGGTAGCGGAGGGCTACAATGAGCAGTTCTTC. Its protein product is CATSDLVAEGYNEQFF. This rearrangement joins TRBV24-1 to TRBJ2-1, with a possible D match to TRBD2 (6 bases). CDR1 and CDR2 from the germline V gene are KGHDR and SFDVKD. The CDR3 runs 16 residues. Trimming left V 0 bases short and J 3 bases short, with 11 bases between.

The V call is TRBV7-9, the J call TRBJ2-2; 7 bases agree with TRBD1. The V segment lost 4 bases and the J segment 0 bases; nucleotides outside the gene matches: 8. The CDR3 is 17 amino acids. Germline CDR1 is SEHNR and CDR2 is FQNEAQ (reference sequence). CDR3 DNA: TGTGCCAGCAGCTCCCGTCGAGGGGGCCCGAACACCGGGGAGCTGTTTTTT. It encodes CASSSRRGGPNTGELFF.

V usage is TRBV28 and J usage is TRBJ2-5; 7 positions agree with TRBD1. Unmatched junction bases numbered 10, after V lost 5 bases and J lost 4 bases. CDR3 length equals 15 residues. Germline V gene lookup returns CDR1 MDHEN and CDR2 SYDVKM. In DNA form, the CDR3 reads TGTGCCAGCAGTACATATCCAGGGGGTGGAGAGACCCAGTACTTC. Translated: CASSTYPGGGETQYF. The entire variable domain, with the rest obtained from reference TRBV28 and TRBJ2-5, is as follows: DVKVTQSSRYLVKRTGEKVFLECVQDMDHENMFWYRQDPGLGLRLIYFSYDVKMKEKGDIPEGYSVSREKKERFSLILESASTNQTSMYLCASSTYPGGGETQYFGPGTRLLVL.

This chain connects TRBV6-5 to TRBJ2-3; possible D gene TRBD1, 5 bases. Trimming stripped 8 bases from V and 4 bases from J, with 13 bases between. There are 13 residues in the CDR3. Germline CDR1 is MNHEY and CDR2 is SVGAGI. For the CDR3, the DNA is TGTGCCAGCCGCTTCCAGGGTGCAGATACGCAGTATTTT. Its translation: CASRFQGADTQYF.